Shown below are 21 T cell receptor beta chains from a single sample sequenced in a study of cytomegalovirus exposure and HLA in healthy donors. With 60 Vbeta and 13 Jbeta primers, the PCR was carried out. Method: immunoSEQ multiplex PCR; TCRdb's copy keeps in-frame clones and lacks some. The sample has approximately 110,000 clones, roughly 80% seen once. The sample comprised PBMCs. The receptors were sampled from a man aged 30-40 years in good health and CMV-seropositive.

The chain uses TRBV10-3 and TRBJ2-1; 9 positions match TRBD2. Germline V lookup: CDR1 ENHRY, CDR2 SYGVKD. This CDR3 has 14 residues. The V segment lost 6 bases and the J segment 4 bases; nucleotides outside the gene matches: 4. Here the CDR3 DNA reads TGTGCCATCAGCACTAGCGGGCGATACAATGAGCAGTTCTTC. It codes for CAISTSGRYNEQFF.

The rearrangement uses TRBV7-9 and TRBJ2-3; 8 nucleotides agree with TRBD2. Germline V gene sequence: CDR1 SEHNR, CDR2 FQNEAQ (reference sequence). The CDR3 totals 16 residues. V gave up 5 bases and J gave up 2 bases; unmatched junction bases: 9. CDR3 sequence (DNA): TGTGCCAGCAGCCCTCTAACTAGCGGCGTCACAGATACGCAGTATTTT. This translates into CASSPLTSGVTDTQYF.

This clone has just a few counts. The rearrangement uses TRBV7-2 and TRBJ1-1; D might be TRBD1 (6 bases). Germline-derived CDR1 and CDR2 are SGHTA and FQGNSA. The CDR3 is 13 residues long. Trimming removed 1 base from V and 7 bases from J, with 10 bases in between. Written as DNA, the CDR3 is TGTGCCAGCAGCTTAGACAGGGCCGGTGAAGCTTTCTTT. Its protein product is CASSLDRAGEAFF.

The chain links TRBV7-2 to TRBJ2-1; TRBD2 agrees at 8 bases. The germline V gene encodes CDR1 SGHTA and CDR2 FQGNSA. The CDR3 is 15 amino acids. V lost 7 bases and J lost 6; bases outside the gene matches: 11. The DNA for the CDR3 is TGTGCCAGCATGGCGGCGGGGGGATTTCGCAATGAGCAGTTCTTC. This codes for CASMAAGGFRNEQFF.

This chain links TRBV7-3 with TRBJ2-3, with TRBD1 identical over 8 bases. CDR1 and CDR2 from the germline V gene are SGHTA and FQGTGA. Losses at the gene ends were 5 bases for V and 4 bases for J; bases not matched to a gene: 2. This CDR3 is 13 amino acids long. In DNA, the CDR3 is TGTGCCAGCAGCGACAGGGGTCCAGATACGCAGTATTTT. This translates into CASSDRGPDTQYF.

This clone was observed a single time. V gene TRBV10-2 combines with J gene TRBJ2-5; D is undetermined. V was clipped by 2 bases and J by 4 bases, with 11 bases between them. Germline V gene lookup returns CDR1 WSHSY and CDR2 SAAADI. The CDR3 totals 14 residues. This CDR3 reads CASSERNAVETQYF. The CDR3 DNA reads TGCGCCAGCAGTGAGCGAAACGCGGTAGAGACCCAGTACTTC.

V is TRBV11-2 and J is TRBJ1-2; 8 nucleotides agree with TRBD1. There are 15 residues in the CDR3. Germline V gene lookup returns CDR1 SGHAT and CDR2 FQNNGV. Trimming removed 0 bases from V and 9 bases from J; junction bases left unmatched: 9. In DNA, the CDR3 is TGTGCCAGCAGCTTAGATCAGGCAGGGGGCAGGAGCTACACCTTC. Amino acids: CASSLDQAGGRSYTF.

This rearrangement joins TRBV29-1 to TRBJ2-7, with 10 bases identical to TRBD1. J was trimmed by 2 bases and V by 6 bases; bases with no gene match: 7. Germline V CDR1 and CDR2: SQVTM, ANQGSEA. The CDR3 totals 14 residues. CDR3 in amino acids: CSVWGQGPAYEQYF. CDR3 coding DNA: TGCAGCGTCTGGGGACAGGGGCCAGCCTACGAGCAGTACTTC.

This clone was found once. The chain joins TRBV29-1 to TRBJ1-2; 8 bases are shared with TRBD1. V shed 5 bases, J shed 0 bases, and the junction held 2 bases outside the gene matches. This CDR3 contains 13 residues. Germline V gene data show CDR1 as SQVTM and CDR2 as ANQGSEA. This CDR3 reads CSVRDRSNYGYTF. Here the CDR3 DNA reads TGCAGCGTTAGGGACAGGTCTAACTATGGCTACACCTTC.

This clone is a singleton in its sample. J is TRBJ1-5 and V is TRBV7-8; no clear D. Germline V gene lookup returns CDR1 SGHVS and CDR2 FQNEAQ. The CDR3 runs to 15 residues. V shed 4 bases and J shed 6 bases, with 16 bases lying between them. The CDR3 region is CASSSEGAGFQPQHF. The CDR3 nucleotides are TGTGCCAGCAGCTCGGAGGGCGCCGGATTTCAGCCCCAGCATTTT.

Only one count was recorded for this clone. The gene calls are TRBV5-1 and TRBJ1-5; 8 nucleotides agree with TRBD1. The V gene end was trimmed by 1 base and the J gene end by 7 bases; junction bases not matched to a gene: 4. Germline CDR1 is SGHRS and CDR2 is YFSETQ. This CDR3 is 14 amino acids long. CDR3 DNA sequence: TGCGCCAGCAGCTTGACAGGGGGAGAACAGCCCCAGCATTTT. As protein: CASSLTGGEQPQHF.

V and J are TRBV7-8 and TRBJ2-1; a possible D gene is TRBD1 (6 bases). The CDR3 loop spans 15 amino acids. Germline V CDR1 and CDR2: SGHVS, FQNEAQ. Trimming shortened V by 1 base and J by 0 bases, and 7 bases separated the two germline ends. The CDR3 here is CASSLVGGSYNEQFF. In DNA, the CDR3 is TGTGCCAGCAGCTTAGTAGGGGGCTCCTACAATGAGCAGTTCTTC. The entire variable domain, with the rest obtained from reference TRBV7-8 and TRBJ2-1, is as follows: GAGVSQSPRYKVAKRGQDVALRCDPISGHVSLFWYQQALGQGPEFLTYFQNEAQLDKSGLPSDRFFAERPEGSVSTLKIQRTQQEDSAVYLCASSLVGGSYNEQFFGPGTRLTVL.

V gene TRBV18 combines with J gene TRBJ1-2, with 7 positions matching TRBD1. V was pared by 10 bases and J by 6 bases, with 11 bases of the junction left unmatched. The germline CDR1 and CDR2 sequences are KGHSH and LQKENI. The CDR3 spans 13 residues. CDR3 sequence: CATALDRVDGYTF. The CDR3 coding sequence is TGTGCCACTGCACTTGACAGGGTAGATGGCTACACCTTC.

This chain links TRBV6-4 with TRBJ2-3; TRBD2 is a possible D gene (6 bases). V was clipped by 2 bases and J by 3 bases, with 15 bases between them. This CDR3 is built from 16 residues. Germline CDR1 MRHNA, CDR2 SNTAGT. CDR3 DNA sequence: TGTGCCAGCAGTGACCGACTGACTGGGGGGACAGATACGCAGTATTTT. Protein sequence: CASSDRLTGGTDTQYF.

This clone was seen a few times. The J gene is TRBJ1-3, the V gene TRBV7-2, with no clear D. Germline values: CDR1 SGHTA, CDR2 FQGNSA. The CDR3 spans 15 residues. Trimming pared 2 bases from V and 0 bases from J, leaving 8 bases between. The CDR3 DNA reads TGTGCCAGCAGCTTAATTGGCGGCTCTGGAAACACCATATATTTT. As protein: CASSLIGGSGNTIYF.

The chain's CDR3 is CAISESRDRGRGETQYF. CDR3 sequence (DNA): TGTGCCATCAGTGAGTCCCGGGACAGGGGGCGTGGGGAGACCCAGTACTTC. V gene TRBV10-3 combines with J gene TRBJ2-5, with 12 bases matching TRBD1. The junction had 7 bases not matched to a gene; V was cut back by 0 bases and J by 5 bases. The CDR3 has 17 amino acids. The germline V gene has CDR1 ENHRY and CDR2 SYGVKD.

The J gene is TRBJ2-2, the V gene TRBV28; tentatively, D is TRBD1 (6 bases). CDR1 is MDHEN, CDR2 SYDVKM, per germline. The CDR3 spans 14 residues. V shed 4 bases and J shed 4 bases, with 10 bases lying between them. CDR3 coding DNA: TGTGCCAGCAGTTCCTACAGGGTCACCGGGGAGCTGTTTTTT. Translation: CASSSYRVTGELFF.

The genes are TRBV7-9 and TRBJ1-3; no reliable D call. V lost 5 bases to trimming and J lost 0 bases, with 14 bases between them. CDR1 and CDR2 from the germline V gene are SEHNR and FQNEAQ (reference sequence). The CDR3 has 16 amino acids. CDR3: CASSPRRGSSGNTIYF. The CDR3 bases are TGTGCCAGCAGCCCAAGGCGGGGTTCCTCTGGAAACACCATATATTTT.

This clone was counted a single time. The rearrangement links TRBV9 to TRBJ1-6; 9 bases are a match to TRBD1. There are 16 residues in the CDR3. V dropped 3 bases and J dropped 9; count of bases not matched to a gene: 10. Germline lookup yields CDR1 SGDLS and CDR2 YYNGEE. The CDR3 here is CASSADRGVSSSPLHF. CDR3 sequence (DNA): TGTGCCAGCAGCGCAGACAGGGGGGTAAGTAGTTCACCCCTCCACTTT.

The V gene is TRBV7-9, the J gene TRBJ1-3; the D is unclear. Between the trimmed V and J ends, which lost 0 bases and 4 bases, there was a span of 7 bases. The CDR3 spans 14 residues. The germline V gene has CDR1 SEHNR and CDR2 FQNEAQ (reference sequence). The CDR3: CASSLAAGGNTIYF. The CDR3 bases are TGTGCCAGCAGCTTAGCGGCAGGCGGAAACACCATATATTTT.

The chain couples TRBV4-1 to TRBJ2-7; D may be TRBD1 (6 bases). The germline V gene has CDR1 MGHRA and CDR2 YSYEKL. This CDR3 is 13 amino acids long. The V gene lost 4 bases and the J gene lost 0 bases, with 7 bases spanning the gap. CDR3 amino acids: CASSPDSSYEQYF. In DNA, the CDR3 is TGCGCCAGCAGCCCGGACAGCTCCTACGAGCAGTACTTC.